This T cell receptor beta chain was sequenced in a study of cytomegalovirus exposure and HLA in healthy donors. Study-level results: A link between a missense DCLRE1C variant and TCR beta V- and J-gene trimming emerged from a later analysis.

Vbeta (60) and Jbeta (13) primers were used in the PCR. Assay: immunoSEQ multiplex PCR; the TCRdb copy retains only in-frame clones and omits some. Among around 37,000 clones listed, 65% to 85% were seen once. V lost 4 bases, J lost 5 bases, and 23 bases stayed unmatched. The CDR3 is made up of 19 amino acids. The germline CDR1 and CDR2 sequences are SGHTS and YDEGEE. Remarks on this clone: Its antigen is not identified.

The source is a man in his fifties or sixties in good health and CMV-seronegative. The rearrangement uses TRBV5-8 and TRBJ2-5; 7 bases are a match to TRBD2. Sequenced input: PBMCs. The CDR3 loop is CASSRSETSPRAGGETQYF. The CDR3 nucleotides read TGTGCCAGCAGCCGATCCGAGACTAGCCCCCGCGCGGGCGGCGAGACCCAGTACTTC.